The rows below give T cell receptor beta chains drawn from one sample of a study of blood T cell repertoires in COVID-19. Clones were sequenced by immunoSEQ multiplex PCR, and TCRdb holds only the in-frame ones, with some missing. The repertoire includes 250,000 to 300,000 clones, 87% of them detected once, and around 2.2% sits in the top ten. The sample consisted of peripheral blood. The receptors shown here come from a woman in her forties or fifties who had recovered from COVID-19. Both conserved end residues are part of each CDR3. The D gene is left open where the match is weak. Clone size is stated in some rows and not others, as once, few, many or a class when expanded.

cdr3_nt: TGCGCCAGCAGCTTGGACAGGGTTAATGAGCAGTTCTTC
cdr3_aa: CASSLDRVNEQFF
clone_size: NA
j_call: TRBJ2-1
d_call: NA
v_call: TRBV5-1

cdr3_nt: TGTGCCAGCAACAGAGCCAACGACCTGAACACTGAAGCTTTCTTT
cdr3_aa: CASNRANDLNTEAFF
clone_size: NA
j_call: TRBJ1-1
d_call: NA
v_call: TRBV9

cdr3_nt: TGTGCCAGCAGCTTAGTAGGGACAGGGGGCGGCGAGCAGTACTTC
cdr3_aa: CASSLVGTGGGEQYF
clone_size: NA
j_call: TRBJ2-7
d_call: TRBD1
v_call: TRBV7-6

cdr3_nt: TGTGCCAGCACTACAGGTTACACTGAAGCTTTCTTT
cdr3_aa: CASTTGYTEAFF
clone_size: NA
j_call: TRBJ1-1
d_call: NA
v_call: TRBV2

cdr3_nt: TGTGCCAGCCAGGGACAAAATGAAAAACTGTTTTTT
cdr3_aa: CASQGQNEKLFF
clone_size: NA
j_call: TRBJ1-4
d_call: NA
v_call: TRBV4-2

cdr3_nt: TGCGCCAGCAGCCAAGGCATCGGTTTTGACACTGAAGCTTTCTTT
cdr3_aa: CASSQGIGFDTEAFF
clone_size: NA
j_call: TRBJ1-1
d_call: NA
v_call: TRBV4-1

cdr3_nt: TGTGCCAGCAGCCCTCAGGGAAGGGGTAATGAAAAACTGTTTTTT
cdr3_aa: CASSPQGRGNEKLFF
clone_size: NA
j_call: TRBJ1-4
d_call: NA
v_call: TRBV9

cdr3_nt: TGCGCCAGCAGCTTGTACGGGACAGACGATGAAGCTTTCTTT
cdr3_aa: CASSLYGTDDEAFF
clone_size: NA
j_call: TRBJ1-1
d_call: TRBD1
v_call: TRBV5-1

cdr3_nt: TGCGCCAGCAGTAAAGCGACAGGGGAGGGAACCTACGAGCAGTACTTC
cdr3_aa: CASSKATGEGTYEQYF
clone_size: once
j_call: TRBJ2-7
d_call: NA
v_call: TRBV5-1

cdr3_nt: TGTGCCAGCTCACCTTTAGCGGGGGCCTCTTTCTACGAGCAGTACTTC
cdr3_aa: CASSPLAGASFYEQYF
clone_size: NA
j_call: TRBJ2-7
d_call: TRBD2
v_call: TRBV18

cdr3_nt: TGTGCCAGCAGTTACTCGGCAGGGCAGTCCTACGAGCAGTACTTC
cdr3_aa: CASSYSAGQSYEQYF
clone_size: once
j_call: TRBJ2-7
d_call: NA
v_call: TRBV6-2/TRBV6-3

cdr3_nt: TGCGCCAGCAGCCCGGACGGGGACTCCTACAATGAGCAGTTCTTC
cdr3_aa: CASSPDGDSYNEQFF
clone_size: NA
j_call: TRBJ2-1
d_call: NA
v_call: TRBV5-1

cdr3_nt: TGTGCCAGTAGTCCCTCCGGGGAGACCCAGTACTTC
cdr3_aa: CASSPSGETQYF
clone_size: few
j_call: TRBJ2-5
d_call: NA
v_call: TRBV19

cdr3_nt: TGTGCCTGGAGTGAGGGACTAGCGGGAGGAGGAGAGACCCAGTACTTC
cdr3_aa: CAWSEGLAGGGETQYF
clone_size: NA
j_call: TRBJ2-5
d_call: TRBD2
v_call: TRBV30

cdr3_nt: TGTGCCAGCAGCCCAGGGGGAGCCTACGAGCAGTACTTC
cdr3_aa: CASSPGGAYEQYF
clone_size: NA
j_call: TRBJ2-7
d_call: TRBD1
v_call: TRBV9

cdr3_nt: TGCAGCGTTTCCCTGCGGGTAAGGGAGACCCAGTACTTC
cdr3_aa: CSVSLRVRETQYF
clone_size: NA
j_call: TRBJ2-5
d_call: NA
v_call: TRBV29-1

cdr3_nt: TGTGCCAGCAGTTATGCAGCGTACTACGAGCAGTACTTC
cdr3_aa: CASSYAAYYEQYF
clone_size: once
j_call: TRBJ2-7
d_call: NA
v_call: TRBV12-3/TRBV12-4

cdr3_nt: TGTGCCAGCAGCATTAATCTAGACAGGGGCAATGAAAAACTGTTTTTT
cdr3_aa: CASSINLDRGNEKLFF
clone_size: once
j_call: TRBJ1-4
d_call: TRBD1
v_call: TRBV7-9

cdr3_nt: TGTGCCAGCAGCTTACTGGGCAGGGACACTGAAGCTTTCTTT
cdr3_aa: CASSLLGRDTEAFF
clone_size: NA
j_call: TRBJ1-1
d_call: NA
v_call: TRBV7-3

cdr3_nt: TGTGCCAGCTATGGAGACTCTGGGGCCAACGTCCTGACTTTC
cdr3_aa: CASYGDSGANVLTF
clone_size: once
j_call: TRBJ2-6
d_call: NA
v_call: TRBV6-5

cdr3_nt: TGTGCCAGCAGCTCCTGGGGGGGAATGTGGACCCGGGAGGCGAATGAGCAGTTCTTC
cdr3_aa: CASSSWGGMWTREANEQFF
clone_size: NA
j_call: TRBJ2-1
d_call: TRBD2
v_call: TRBV7-3

cdr3_nt: TGTGCCAGCTCACCGGACCGGGGTAATAGCAATCAGCCCCAGCATTTT
cdr3_aa: CASSPDRGNSNQPQHF
clone_size: NA
j_call: TRBJ1-5
d_call: NA
v_call: TRBV18

cdr3_nt: TGCGCCAGCCAGTCCGGGACACTGAACACCGGGGAGCTGTTTTTT
cdr3_aa: CASQSGTLNTGELFF
clone_size: few
j_call: TRBJ2-2
d_call: NA
v_call: TRBV5-1

cdr3_nt: TGTGCCATCAGTGGCGGAGGTCATACCTACGAGCAGTACTTC
cdr3_aa: CAISGGGHTYEQYF
clone_size: NA
j_call: TRBJ2-7
d_call: NA
v_call: TRBV10-3

cdr3_nt: TGTGCCAGAAGCTGTCCCGGGACAGGGAACTATGGCTACACCTTC
cdr3_aa: CARSCPGTGNYGYTF
clone_size: NA
j_call: TRBJ1-2
d_call: TRBD1
v_call: TRBV5-3

cdr3_nt: TGTGCCTGGAGTGTCGAGGGGGCAAATAATTCACCCCTCCACTTT
cdr3_aa: CAWSVEGANNSPLHF
clone_size: NA
j_call: TRBJ1-6
d_call: TRBD1
v_call: TRBV30

cdr3_nt: TGTGCCAGCAGCAGGCGGACAGCCAACCCCGAATTATATGGCTACACCTTC
cdr3_aa: CASSRRTANPELYGYTF
clone_size: NA
j_call: TRBJ1-2
d_call: NA
v_call: TRBV5-6

cdr3_nt: TGTGCCAGCAGCTTAGAAGGGACAGGGGTTCTCTATGGCTACACCTTC
cdr3_aa: CASSLEGTGVLYGYTF
clone_size: NA
j_call: TRBJ1-2
d_call: TRBD1
v_call: TRBV7-9

cdr3_nt: TGCGCCAGCAGCCCACAGGGGGGGTATGGCTACACCTTC
cdr3_aa: CASSPQGGYGYTF
clone_size: NA
j_call: TRBJ1-2
d_call: TRBD1
v_call: TRBV4-3

cdr3_nt: TGTGCCAGCAGACGATTAGTTAGCGGGGGGGACTACAATGAGCAGTTCTTC
cdr3_aa: CASRRLVSGGDYNEQFF
clone_size: NA
j_call: TRBJ2-1
d_call: TRBD2
v_call: TRBV2

cdr3_nt: TGTGCCACCTACGGTTATGTGACAGGGGGCATATATGGCTACACCTTC
cdr3_aa: CATYGYVTGGIYGYTF
clone_size: NA
j_call: TRBJ1-2
d_call: TRBD1
v_call: TRBV24-1

cdr3_nt: TGTGCCAGCAGTTTAGCGGGGCGAGGCTACACCTTC
cdr3_aa: CASSLAGRGYTF
clone_size: NA
j_call: TRBJ1-2
d_call: NA
v_call: TRBV27

cdr3_nt: TGTGCCAGCAGTTCCCTGGCGGGCAGTTATGGTCAGCCCCAGCATTTT
cdr3_aa: CASSSLAGSYGQPQHF
clone_size: NA
j_call: TRBJ1-5
d_call: NA
v_call: TRBV27

cdr3_nt: TGTGCCAGCAGCGTAGAGCTAGGGGGCTACTATGGCTACACCTTC
cdr3_aa: CASSVELGGYYGYTF
clone_size: NA
j_call: TRBJ1-2
d_call: TRBD1
v_call: TRBV9

cdr3_nt: TGTGCCAGCAGTTATGCCTCAGGGAATTCACCCCTCCACTTT
cdr3_aa: CASSYASGNSPLHF
clone_size: once
j_call: TRBJ1-6
d_call: NA
v_call: TRBV6-2/TRBV6-3

cdr3_nt: TGTGCCAGCAGCCGTAGGACAGTCGTCTCTGGAAACACCATATATTTT
cdr3_aa: CASSRRTVVSGNTIYF
clone_size: once
j_call: TRBJ1-3
d_call: NA
v_call: TRBV2

cdr3_nt: TGTGCTAGCAGCCGTAGCCGTAAAGAGACCCAGTACTTC
cdr3_aa: CASSRSRKETQYF
clone_size: NA
j_call: TRBJ2-5
d_call: NA
v_call: TRBV7-7

cdr3_nt: TGTGCCATCAGTGATGGGACTCCAAATTACGAGCAGTACTTC
cdr3_aa: CAISDGTPNYEQYF
clone_size: once
j_call: TRBJ2-7
d_call: NA
v_call: TRBV10-3

cdr3_nt: TGTGCCAGCAGTCCGGGACTAGCGAAGGGGGAAGAGACCCAGTACTTC
cdr3_aa: CASSPGLAKGEETQYF
clone_size: NA
j_call: TRBJ2-5
d_call: TRBD2
v_call: TRBV6-2/TRBV6-3

cdr3_nt: TGCGCCAGCAGCTTGGTTGGGGCGAGCACCGGGGAGCTGTTTTTT
cdr3_aa: CASSLVGASTGELFF
clone_size: NA
j_call: TRBJ2-2
d_call: NA
v_call: TRBV5-1

cdr3_nt: TGCAGTGCTAGTTTCCTACTTAGCACAGATACGCAGTATTTT
cdr3_aa: CSASFLLSTDTQYF
clone_size: NA
j_call: TRBJ2-3
d_call: NA
v_call: TRBV20-1

cdr3_nt: TGTGCCAGCAGCCGCGGGAACACTGAAGCTTTCTTT
cdr3_aa: CASSRGNTEAFF
clone_size: NA
j_call: TRBJ1-1
d_call: NA
v_call: TRBV3-1/TRBV3-2

cdr3_nt: TGTGCCAGTAGTCGGGAGGGTCAGCCCCAGCATTTT
cdr3_aa: CASSREGQPQHF
clone_size: NA
j_call: TRBJ1-5
d_call: NA
v_call: TRBV19

cdr3_nt: TGTGCCAGCAGCGCCTCAGGGGGAGATACGCAGTATTTT
cdr3_aa: CASSASGGDTQYF
clone_size: NA
j_call: TRBJ2-3
d_call: TRBD1
v_call: TRBV7-9